This TCR beta chain was captured in a study of blood T cell repertoires in COVID-19. Study as a whole: Acute and convalescent COVID-19 specimens originated in the United States, Italy and Spain. Nucleic acid was either cDNA or gDNA, and it came from T cells, B-cell-depleted T cells, or PBMCs.

CDR1 SGHRS and CDR2 YFSETQ come from the germline V gene. With 0 bases removed from V and 7 bases from J, the gap between germline ends came to 20 bases. This CDR3 contains 17 residues. Authors' methods: Counts of nucleated cells, estimated from reference gene primer amplification, were obtained. Data came from immunoSEQ multiplex PCR; TCRdb stores just in-frame clones and leaves some out. The V and J calls and the clone size are those of that table, but D and trimming were determined from the DNA. Among some 220,000 clones listed, roughly 75% were seen once. Input material: peripheral blood. The chain links TRBV5-1 to TRBJ2-1; D may be TRBD2 (6 bases). The clonotype originates from a woman in her seventies with acute or convalescent COVID-19. The CDR3 here is CASSLAAWAGGRNEQFF. In DNA, the CDR3 is TGCGCCAGCAGCTTGGCCGCGTGGGCGGGTGGGAGGAATGAGCAGTTCTTC.